The T cell receptor beta chain under discussion was sequenced for a study of cytomegalovirus exposure and HLA in healthy donors. Study-level findings and limits: Analyses of presence/absence relied on an assumption of roughly uniform sequencing depth across donors.

This CDR3 spans 15 amino acids. Germline V gives CDR1 MNHEY, CDR2 SVGAGI. V was clipped by 7 bases and J by 4 bases, with 16 bases between them. The PCR was carried out with 60 Vbeta primers and 13 Jbeta primers. Sequencing was performed with immunoSEQ multiplex PCR; in TCRdb, only in-frame clones are kept and a portion is missing. This sample has fewer than 90,000 clones; about 75% occur once, and the top ten carry about a tenth. Comment on this clone: No antigen is known for it.

The V call is TRBV6-5, the J call TRBJ1-4; TRBD1 might be the D (5 bases). Sample: PBMCs. The sequence derives from a man between 25 and 39 years old in good health and CMV-seropositive. The CDR3 bases are TGTGCCAGCAAAGAGCCAGGAAGGGGTAATGAAAAACTGTTTTTT. Encoded protein: CASKEPGRGNEKLFF.